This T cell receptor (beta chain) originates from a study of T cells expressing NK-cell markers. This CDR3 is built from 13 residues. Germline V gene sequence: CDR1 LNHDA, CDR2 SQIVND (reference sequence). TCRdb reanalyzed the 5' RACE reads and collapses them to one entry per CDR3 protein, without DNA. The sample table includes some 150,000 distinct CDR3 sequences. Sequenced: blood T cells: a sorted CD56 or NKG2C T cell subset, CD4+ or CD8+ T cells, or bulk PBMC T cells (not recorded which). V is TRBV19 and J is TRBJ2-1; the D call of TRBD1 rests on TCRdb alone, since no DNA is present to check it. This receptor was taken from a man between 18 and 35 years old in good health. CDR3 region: CASSPLTGNEQFF.